Listed below are T cell receptor beta chains from one sample, sequenced in a study of CD8 T cells in ankylosing spondylitis. TCRdb used MiXCR to reprocess the 5' RACE reads, holding one entry per CDR3 protein. The table includes about 250,000 distinct CDR3 sequences, more than 25% detected once. The sample consisted of blood, either unsorted or a sorted T cell fraction (not recorded which). These receptors originate from a male donor with ankylosing spondylitis or in good health (not recorded which). Each CDR3 is given with its conserved first and last residue. A D gene is named only where the DNA matches it firmly. Clone size is shown for a subset of rows, as once, few, many or a class of expanded clone.

clone_size,d_call,v_call,j_call,cdr3_aa,cdr3_nt
.,.,TRBV5-1,TRBJ1-5,CASSGDGLGQPQHF,TGCGCCAGCAGCGGGGACGGCTTAGGTCAGCCCCAGCATTTT
.,TRBD1,TRBV20-1,TRBJ1-3,CSAEDREANTIYF,TGCAGTGCCGAGGACAGGGAGGCAAACACCATATATTTT
.,.,TRBV12-3/TRBV12-4,TRBJ2-5,CASSPPRGTYQETQYF,TGTGCCAGCAGTCCCCCCCGCGGAACGTACCAAGAGACCCAGTACTTC
.,.,TRBV12-3/TRBV12-4,TRBJ2-5,CASILGLGERGETQYF,TGTGCCAGCATTTTAGGATTAGGGGAAAGGGGAGAGACCCAGTACTTC
few,.,TRBV6-5,TRBJ1-5,CASSYGGGVGQPQHF,TGTGCCAGCAGTTACGGCGGGGGGGTGGGTCAGCCCCAGCATTTT
.,TRBD1,TRBV5-5,TRBJ2-7,CASSLPDRGGYEQYF,TGTGCCAGCAGCTTGCCGGACAGGGGAGGCTACGAGCAGTACTTC
few,.,TRBV20-1,TRBJ1-1,CSASGPNTETNTEAFF,TGCAGTGCTAGTGGCCCTAACACAGAGACGAACACTGAAGCTTTCTTT
few,TRBD1,TRBV20-1,TRBJ1-5,CSARSTGQMGQPQHF,TGCAGTGCTAGATCAACGGGACAGATGGGTCAGCCCCAGCATTTT
.,.,TRBV5-5,TRBJ2-1,CASSLSPPRDEQFF,TGTGCCAGCAGCTTGTCACCCCCCAGGGATGAGCAGTTCTTC
.,TRBD1,TRBV29-1,TRBJ1-1,CSTHDRGTEAFF,TGCAGCACCCACGACAGGGGTACTGAAGCTTTCTTT
few,.,TRBV20-1,TRBJ1-2,CSAPRPREDGYTF,TGCAGTGCTCCTCGCCCCAGGGAGGATGGCTACACCTTC
.,.,TRBV5-1,TRBJ1-6,CASSHLGSPLHF,TGCGCCAGCAGTCATCTGGGTTCACCCCTCCACTTT
.,TRBD1,TRBV12-3/TRBV12-4,TRBJ2-7,CASSLRDSAYEQYF,TGTGCCAGCAGTCTCCGGGACAGCGCCTACGAGCAGTACTTC
few,TRBD2,TRBV6-1,TRBJ2-1,CASSPLVAGAYNEQFF,TGTGCCAGCAGTCCCCTTGTAGCGGGGGCTTACAATGAGCAGTTCTTC
.,TRBD1,TRBV4-2,TRBJ1-4,CASSQNQGAANEKLFF,TGTGCCAGCAGCCAAAACCAGGGGGCTGCTAATGAAAAACTGTTTTTT
.,TRBD2,TRBV9,TRBJ2-5,CASSVVERGGMETQYF,TGTGCCAGCAGCGTAGTGGAGCGGGGGGGCATGGAGACCCAGTACTTC
few,TRBD2,TRBV20-1,TRBJ2-1,CSASVKRGIYNEQFF,TGCAGTGCTAGTGTGAAGCGGGGGATTTACAATGAGCAGTTCTTC
.,.,TRBV6-5,TRBJ2-7,CASSYAGTYEQYF,TGTGCCAGCAGTTACGCAGGGACCTACGAGCAGTACTTC
.,.,TRBV30,TRBJ2-7,CAWSHHEQYF,TGTGCCTGGAGTCACCACGAGCAGTACTTC
many,.,TRBV7-9,TRBJ2-5,CASSWGIEQETQYF,TGTGCCAGCAGCTGGGGGATAGAGCAAGAGACCCAGTACTTC
few,TRBD2,TRBV7-8,TRBJ2-1,CASSLVAGGNNEQFF,TGTGCCAGCAGCTTAGTAGCGGGGGGAAACAATGAGCAGTTCTTC
few,.,TRBV5-5,TRBJ2-1,CASSSGANSYNEQFF,TGTGCCAGCAGCAGTGGCGCAAACTCCTACAATGAGCAGTTCTTC
.,TRBD2,TRBV27,TRBJ2-3,CASSLSSGGATSTDTQYF,TGTGCCAGCAGTTTGTCTAGCGGGGGGGCAACTAGCACAGATACGCAGTATTTT
once,TRBD1,TRBV9,TRBJ2-3,CASSGDRGRTDTQYF,TGTGCCAGCAGCGGGGACAGGGGCCGCACAGATACGCAGTATTTT
.,.,TRBV18,TRBJ2-7,CASSPEGTPSYEQYF,TGTGCCAGCTCACCCGAGGGGACTCCCTCCTACGAGCAGTACTTC
many,.,TRBV29-1,TRBJ2-1,CSVASRKYNEQFF,TGCAGCGTTGCTTCCAGGAAGTACAATGAGCAGTTCTTC
.,.,TRBV29-1,TRBJ2-1,CSVRDTLMHEQFF,TGCAGCGTTCGGGACACTCTGATGCATGAGCAGTTCTTC
few,.,TRBV12-3/TRBV12-4,TRBJ2-1,CASSQGHRVGFF,TGTGCCAGCAGTCAGGGGCACAGGGTTGGATTCTTC
.,TRBD2,TRBV20-1,TRBJ2-3,CSSGGLDTQYF,TGCAGTTCGGGGGGGTTGGATACGCAGTATTTT
few,.,TRBV5-8,TRBJ2-1,CASSLEGTDRRFF,TGTGCCAGCAGCTTGGAGGGGACGGACAGAAGGTTCTTC
.,TRBD1,TRBV7-9,TRBJ1-2,CASSSRDSQIYGYTF,TGTGCCAGCAGCTCACGGGACAGCCAAATCTATGGCTACACCTTC
.,.,TRBV7-8,TRBJ2-7,CASSLEGRFTSYEQYF,TGTGCCAGCAGCTTAGAAGGCAGGTTCACCTCCTACGAGCAGTACTTC
.,.,TRBV29-1,TRBJ2-3,CSVSRRQGTDTQYF,TGCAGCGTCAGTCGGCGGCAGGGCACAGATACGCAGTATTTT
.,TRBD1,TRBV15,TRBJ2-3,CATSRAGTGDQGTQYF,TGTGCCACCAGCAGGGCCGGGACAGGGGATCAGGGTACGCAGTATTTT
.,.,TRBV27,TRBJ1-1,CASSSMTGLAEAFF,TGTGCCAGCAGTTCCATGACGGGTTTGGCTGAAGCTTTCTTT
.,TRBD1,TRBV7-8,TRBJ2-7,CASSPSSGTGLTEYF,TGTGCCAGCAGCCCCTCATCCGGGACAGGATTGACGGAGTACTTC
few,.,TRBV20-1,TRBJ1-1,CSAGTGKSEAFF,TGCAGTGCGGGAACAGGGAAGTCTGAAGCTTTCTTT
.,.,TRBV9,TRBJ1-1,CASSAGHANTEAFF,TGTGCCAGCAGCGCCGGACATGCCAACACTGAAGCTTTCTTT
.,.,TRBV12-3/TRBV12-4,TRBJ2-7,CASSSLNPGPYYEQYF,TGTGCCAGCAGTTCATTAAACCCGGGACCCTACTACGAGCAGTACTTC
.,TRBD1,TRBV10-3,TRBJ1-1,CAIRGTGYENTEAFF,TGTGCCATCAGGGGGACAGGGTATGAGAACACTGAAGCTTTCTTT
once,.,TRBV20-1,TRBJ1-2,CSARDRWRTEGYGYTF,TGCAGTGCTAGAGATCGGTGGAGGACGGAGGGATATGGCTACACCTTC
many,.,TRBV20-1,TRBJ1-2,CSARDVGWDGYTF,TGCAGTGCTAGAGATGTGGGTTGGGATGGCTACACCTTC
few,.,TRBV7-8,TRBJ1-1,CASSLRPGMNTEAFF,TGTGCCAGCAGCTTAAGGCCAGGGATGAACACTGAAGCTTTCTTT
.,.,TRBV6-6,TRBJ1-2,CASGRPANYGYTF,TGTGCCAGCGGGCGGCCGGCTAACTATGGCTACACCTTC
few,.,TRBV7-9,TRBJ2-7,CASGKKYEQYF,TGTGCCAGCGGGAAGAAATACGAGCAGTACTTC
.,.,TRBV29-1,TRBJ2-7,CSVVDIYEQYF,TGCAGCGTGGTCGACATCTACGAGCAGTACTTC
.,.,TRBV7-9,TRBJ2-5,CASNQGTNGIETQYF,TGTGCCAGCAACCAAGGCACTAACGGCATTGAGACCCAGTACTTC
.,.,TRBV11-2,TRBJ2-1,CASSLDNRVFEQFF,TGTGCCAGCAGCTTAGATAACAGGGTCTTTGAGCAGTTCTTC
once,.,TRBV18,TRBJ1-5,CASSPGQTQPQHF,TGTGCCAGCTCACCTGGACAAACTCAGCCCCAGCATTTT
.,TRBD1,TRBV15,TRBJ2-1,CATSRVQGAIYNEQFF,TGTGCCACCAGCAGAGTACAGGGGGCAATCTACAATGAGCAGTTCTTC
few,.,TRBV29-1,TRBJ2-7,CSVEASSYEQYF,TGCAGCGTTGAGGCCAGCTCCTACGAGCAGTACTTC
.,TRBD2,TRBV9,TRBJ2-3,CASSASGGPSTDTQYF,TGTGCCAGTTCTGCTAGCGGGGGCCCTAGCACAGATACGCAGTATTTT
few,.,TRBV5-5,TRBJ2-3,CASSLAWTGTDTQYF,TGTGCCAGCAGCTTGGCGTGGACAGGCACAGATACGCAGTATTTT
few,.,TRBV20-1,TRBJ2-7,CSARHPYKSSYEQYF,TGCAGTGCTCGACACCCGTATAAAAGCTCCTACGAGCAGTACTTC
.,TRBD1,TRBV7-8,TRBJ1-4,CASSERTGTNEKLFF,TGTGCCAGCAGCGAGCGGACAGGGACTAATGAAAAACTGTTTTTT
.,.,TRBV29-1,TRBJ2-1,CSVLSYGQFF,TGCAGCGTTCTATCCTACGGGCAGTTCTTC
.,TRBD2,TRBV20-1,TRBJ2-3,CSATQTSGGLDTQYF,TGCAGTGCAACCCAGACTAGCGGGGGCTTGGATACGCAGTATTTT
few,.,TRBV12-3/TRBV12-4,TRBJ2-1,CASSPTDGARSYNEQFF,TGTGCCAGCAGCCCAACCGATGGGGCGCGCAGTTACAATGAGCAGTTCTTC
few,TRBD1,TRBV12-3/TRBV12-4,TRBJ1-6,CASSLAGTGNSPLHF,TGTGCCAGCAGTTTAGCGGGGACAGGCAATTCACCCCTCCACTTT
.,.,TRBV20-1,TRBJ2-1,CSSSSGRRGRYNEQFF,TGCAGTTCGTCTTCGGGCCGGCGGGGTAGGTACAATGAGCAGTTCTTC